This T cell receptor beta chain was observed in a study of cytomegalovirus exposure and HLA in healthy donors. Findings and caveats of the study: CMV serostatus was the sole immune exposure information available. Common viral pathogens (according to a later analysis) appeared linked to several of the most significant clusters.

PCR primers comprised 60 Vbeta and 13 Jbeta primers. The repertoire was sequenced with immunoSEQ multiplex PCR; TCRdb's copy has only in-frame clones and lacks some. The sample gives about 140,000 clones, 60% to 80% of which show up once; about 3.1% is in the top ten. Healthy people donating bone marrow made up the donors. This clone was observed a few times. Its cognate antigen is unknown. Germline CDR1 is SNHLY and CDR2 is FYNNEI. This CDR3 has 14 residues. Germline trimming cut 7 bases from V and 7 bases from J; bases unmatched to any gene: 12. V gene TRBV2 combines with J gene TRBJ1-2; 7 nucleotides line up with TRBD1. The sequenced sample was PBMCs. The TCR originated in a man between 40 and 49 years old in good health and CMV-seronegative. CDR3 sequence: CASNRQGPLGGYTF. CDR3 in DNA: TGTGCCAGCAACCGACAGGGCCCTCTGGGTGGCTACACCTTC.